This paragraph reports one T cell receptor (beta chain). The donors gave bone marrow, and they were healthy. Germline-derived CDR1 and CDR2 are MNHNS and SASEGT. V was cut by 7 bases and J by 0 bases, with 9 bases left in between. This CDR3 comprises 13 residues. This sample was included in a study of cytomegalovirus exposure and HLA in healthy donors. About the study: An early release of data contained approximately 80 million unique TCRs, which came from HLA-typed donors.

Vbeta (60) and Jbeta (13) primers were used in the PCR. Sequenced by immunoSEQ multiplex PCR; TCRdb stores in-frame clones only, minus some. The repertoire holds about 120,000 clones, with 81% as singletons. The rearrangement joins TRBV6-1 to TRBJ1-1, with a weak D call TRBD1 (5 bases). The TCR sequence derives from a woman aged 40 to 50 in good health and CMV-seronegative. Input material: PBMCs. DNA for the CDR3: TGTGCCAGCACTAGGGGCGTGAACACTGAAGCTTTCTTT. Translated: CASTRGVNTEAFF.